The sequence of this T cell receptor beta chain was determined in a study of cytomegalovirus exposure and HLA in healthy donors. The study, taken as a whole, reports: Cytomegalovirus-associated status was assigned to about 150 TCR beta chains. Most observed TCR sequences were rare, whereas some public TCRs were detected in many donors.

In the case of this clone: The antigen is not known.

Data came from immunoSEQ multiplex PCR; TCRdb stores just in-frame clones and leaves some out. Altogether approximately 60,000 clones are present, more than 85% being singletons, with the ten largest covering under 6.5%. Input material: PBMCs. This receptor was identified in a woman between 18 and 30 years old in good health and CMV-seronegative.

CDR3 nucleotide sequence: TGTGCCAGCAGCCAAGATGGGAGGGGAGCGAACTACGAGCAGTACTTC. This gives the protein CASSQDGRGANYEQYF. The rearrangement links TRBV4-2 to TRBJ2-7, with 7 bases matching TRBD2. This CDR3 is built from 16 residues. Trimming cost V 0 bases and J 3 bases; bases outside gene matches: 8. Germline loops: CDR1 LGHNA, CDR2 YNFKEQ.